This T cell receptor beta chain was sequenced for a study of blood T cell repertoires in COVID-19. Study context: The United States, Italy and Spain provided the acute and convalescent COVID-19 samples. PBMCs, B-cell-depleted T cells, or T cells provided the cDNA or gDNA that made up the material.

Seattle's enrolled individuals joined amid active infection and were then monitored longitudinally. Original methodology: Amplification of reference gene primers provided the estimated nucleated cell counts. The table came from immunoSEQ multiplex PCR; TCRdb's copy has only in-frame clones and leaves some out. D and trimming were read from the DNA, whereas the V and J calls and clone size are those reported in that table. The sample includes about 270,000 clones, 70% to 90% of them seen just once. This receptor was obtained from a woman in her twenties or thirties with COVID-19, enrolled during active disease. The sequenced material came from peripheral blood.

DNA for the CDR3: TGTGCCAGCAGCCCCGGGGTTCCCCTTCCAGATACGCAGTATTTT. As protein: CASSPGVPLPDTQYF. The chain is built from TRBV2 and TRBJ2-3, with a possible D match to TRBD2 (5 bases). In germline, CDR1 is SNHLY, CDR2 FYNNEI. Trimming cost V 6 bases and J 4 bases, with 17 bases left between them. The CDR3 loop spans 15 amino acids.